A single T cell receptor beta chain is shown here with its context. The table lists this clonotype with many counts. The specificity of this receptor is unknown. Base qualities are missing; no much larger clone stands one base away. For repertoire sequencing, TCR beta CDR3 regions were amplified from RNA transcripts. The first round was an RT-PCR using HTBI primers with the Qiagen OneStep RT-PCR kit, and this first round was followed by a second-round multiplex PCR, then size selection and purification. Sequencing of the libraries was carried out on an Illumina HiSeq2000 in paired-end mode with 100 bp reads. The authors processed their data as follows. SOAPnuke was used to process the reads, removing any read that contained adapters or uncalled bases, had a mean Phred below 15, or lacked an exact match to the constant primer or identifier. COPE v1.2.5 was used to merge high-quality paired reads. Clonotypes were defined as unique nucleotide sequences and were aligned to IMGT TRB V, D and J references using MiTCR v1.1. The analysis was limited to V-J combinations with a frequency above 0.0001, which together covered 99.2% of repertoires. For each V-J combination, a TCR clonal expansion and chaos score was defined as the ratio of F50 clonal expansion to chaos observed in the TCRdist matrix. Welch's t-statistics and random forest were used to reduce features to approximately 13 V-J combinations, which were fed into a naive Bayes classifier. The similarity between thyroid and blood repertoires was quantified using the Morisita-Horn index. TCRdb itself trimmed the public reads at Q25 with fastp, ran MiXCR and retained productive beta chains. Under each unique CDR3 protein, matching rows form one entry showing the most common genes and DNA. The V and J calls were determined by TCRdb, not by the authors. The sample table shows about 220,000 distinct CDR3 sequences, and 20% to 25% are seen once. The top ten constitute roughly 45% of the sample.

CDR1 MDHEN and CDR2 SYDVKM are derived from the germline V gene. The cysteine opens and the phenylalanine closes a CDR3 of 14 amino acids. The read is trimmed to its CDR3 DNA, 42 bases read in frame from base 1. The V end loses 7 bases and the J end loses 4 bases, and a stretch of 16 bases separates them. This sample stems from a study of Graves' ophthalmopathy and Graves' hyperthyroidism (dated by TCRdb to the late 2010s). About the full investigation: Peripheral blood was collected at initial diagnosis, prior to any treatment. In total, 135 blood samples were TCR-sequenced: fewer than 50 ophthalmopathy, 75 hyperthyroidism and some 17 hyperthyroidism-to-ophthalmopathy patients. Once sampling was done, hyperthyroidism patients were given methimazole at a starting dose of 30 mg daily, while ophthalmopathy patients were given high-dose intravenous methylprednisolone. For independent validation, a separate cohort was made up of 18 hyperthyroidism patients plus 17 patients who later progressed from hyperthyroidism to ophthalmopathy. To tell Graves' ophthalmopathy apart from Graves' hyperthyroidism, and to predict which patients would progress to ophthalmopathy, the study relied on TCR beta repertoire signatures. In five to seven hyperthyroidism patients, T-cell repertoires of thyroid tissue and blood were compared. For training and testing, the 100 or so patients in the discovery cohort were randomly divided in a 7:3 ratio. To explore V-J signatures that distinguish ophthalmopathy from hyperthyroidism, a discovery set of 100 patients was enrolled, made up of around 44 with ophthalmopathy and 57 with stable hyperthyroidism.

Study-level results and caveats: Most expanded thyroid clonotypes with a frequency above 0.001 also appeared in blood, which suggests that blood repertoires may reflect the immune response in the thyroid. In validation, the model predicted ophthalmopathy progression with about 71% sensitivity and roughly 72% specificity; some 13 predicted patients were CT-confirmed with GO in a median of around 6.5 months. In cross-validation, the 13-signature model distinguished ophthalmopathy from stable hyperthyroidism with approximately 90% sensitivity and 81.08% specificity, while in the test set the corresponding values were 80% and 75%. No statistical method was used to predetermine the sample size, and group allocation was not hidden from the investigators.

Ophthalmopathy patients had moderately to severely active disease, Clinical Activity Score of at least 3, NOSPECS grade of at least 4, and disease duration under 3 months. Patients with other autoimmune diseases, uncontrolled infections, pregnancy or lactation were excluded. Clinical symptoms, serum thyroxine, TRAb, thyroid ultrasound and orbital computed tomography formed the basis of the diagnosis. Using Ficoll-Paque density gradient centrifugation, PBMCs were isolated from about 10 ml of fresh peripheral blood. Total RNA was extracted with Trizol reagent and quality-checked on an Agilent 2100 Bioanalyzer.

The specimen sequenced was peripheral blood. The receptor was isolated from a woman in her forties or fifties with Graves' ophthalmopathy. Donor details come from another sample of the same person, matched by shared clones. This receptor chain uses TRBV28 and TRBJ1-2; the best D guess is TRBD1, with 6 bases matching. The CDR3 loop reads CASTFGGAFYGYTF. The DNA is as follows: TGTGCCAGCACCTTCGGGGGCGCATTCTATGGCTACACCTTC.